This TCR beta chain was recorded in a study of T cells in Graves' hyperthyroidism and ophthalmopathy. Notes on the study in general: Among thyroid clonotypes expanded above 0.001, most also appeared in blood.

RNA transcripts gave rise to amplified TCR beta CDR3 regions. The TCR CDR3 was amplified in a first-round RT-PCR using the HTBI primer set. One entry per CDR3 protein, called by TCRdb with MiXCR from the multiplex PCR reads. The table shows approximately 600,000 distinct CDR3 sequences, with less than 25% occurring only once. This clonotype was seen repeatedly, ten times or more. Its antigen is still unknown. The germline V gene has CDR1 SNHLY and CDR2 FYNNEI. CDR3 length: 16 amino acids. V lost 2 bases to trimming and J lost 0 bases, with 11 bases between them. The sequenced material came from blood. The sequence derives from a man aged 25-45 years with Graves' ophthalmopathy. V usage is TRBV2 and J usage is TRBJ2-1, with D hard to call. CDR3: CASSEIGVSSYNEQFF. The CDR3, as DNA: TGTGCCAGCAGTGAAATAGGTGTCAGCTCCTACAATGAGCAGTTCTTC. Supplemented by reference TRBV2 and TRBJ2-1, the full variable domain reads EPEVTQTPSHQVTQMGQEVILRCVPISNHLYFYWYRQILGQKVEFLVSFYNNEISEKSEIFDDQFSVERPDGSNFTLKIRSTKLEDSAMYFCASSEIGVSSYNEQFFGPGTRLTVL.